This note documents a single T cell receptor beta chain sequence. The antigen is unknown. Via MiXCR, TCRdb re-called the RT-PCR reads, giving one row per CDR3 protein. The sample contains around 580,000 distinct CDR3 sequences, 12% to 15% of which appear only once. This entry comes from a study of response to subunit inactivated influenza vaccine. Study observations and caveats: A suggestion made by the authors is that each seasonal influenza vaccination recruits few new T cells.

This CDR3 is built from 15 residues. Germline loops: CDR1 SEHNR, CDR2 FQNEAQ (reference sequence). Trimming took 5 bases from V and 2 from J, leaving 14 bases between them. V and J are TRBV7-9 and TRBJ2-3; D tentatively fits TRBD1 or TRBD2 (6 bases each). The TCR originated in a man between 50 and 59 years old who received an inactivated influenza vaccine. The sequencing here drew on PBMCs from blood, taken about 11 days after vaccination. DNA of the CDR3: TGTGCCAGCAGCATAGGGGGAGGAAACACAGATACGCAGTATTTT. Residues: CASSIGGGNTDTQYF.